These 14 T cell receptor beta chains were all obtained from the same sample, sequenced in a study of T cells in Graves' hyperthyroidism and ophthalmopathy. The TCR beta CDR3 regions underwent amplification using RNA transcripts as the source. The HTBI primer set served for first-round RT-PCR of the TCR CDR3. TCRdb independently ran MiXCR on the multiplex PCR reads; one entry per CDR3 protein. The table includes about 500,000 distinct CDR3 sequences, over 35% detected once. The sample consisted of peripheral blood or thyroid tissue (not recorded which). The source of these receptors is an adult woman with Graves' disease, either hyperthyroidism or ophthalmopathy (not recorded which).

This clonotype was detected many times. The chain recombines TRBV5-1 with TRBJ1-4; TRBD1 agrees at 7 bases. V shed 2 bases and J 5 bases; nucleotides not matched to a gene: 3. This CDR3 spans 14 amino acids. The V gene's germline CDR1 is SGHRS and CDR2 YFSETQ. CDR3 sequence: CASSFGTVNEKLFF. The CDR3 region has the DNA TGCGCCAGCAGCTTCGGGACAGTCAATGAAAAACTGTTTTTT.

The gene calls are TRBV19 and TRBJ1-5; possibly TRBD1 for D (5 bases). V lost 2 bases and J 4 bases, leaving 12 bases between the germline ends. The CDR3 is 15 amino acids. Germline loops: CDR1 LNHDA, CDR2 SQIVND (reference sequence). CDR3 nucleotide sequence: TGTGCCAGTAGTATACAGGGCAGGGCTAATCAGCCCCAGCATTTT. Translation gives CASSIQGRANQPQHF.

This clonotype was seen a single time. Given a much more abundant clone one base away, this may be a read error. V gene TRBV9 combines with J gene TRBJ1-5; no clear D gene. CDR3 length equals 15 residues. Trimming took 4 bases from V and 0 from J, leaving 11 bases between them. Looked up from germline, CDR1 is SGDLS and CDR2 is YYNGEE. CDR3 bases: TGTGCCAGCAGCTTGGACGGTTATAGCAATCAGCCCCAGCATTTT. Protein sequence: CASSLDGYSNQPQHF.

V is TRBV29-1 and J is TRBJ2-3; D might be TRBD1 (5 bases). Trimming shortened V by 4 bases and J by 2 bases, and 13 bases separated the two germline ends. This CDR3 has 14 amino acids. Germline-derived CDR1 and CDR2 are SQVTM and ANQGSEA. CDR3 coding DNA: TGCAGCGTTGGAGCACAGGCGTCCACAGATACGCAGTATTTT. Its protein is CSVGAQASTDTQYF.

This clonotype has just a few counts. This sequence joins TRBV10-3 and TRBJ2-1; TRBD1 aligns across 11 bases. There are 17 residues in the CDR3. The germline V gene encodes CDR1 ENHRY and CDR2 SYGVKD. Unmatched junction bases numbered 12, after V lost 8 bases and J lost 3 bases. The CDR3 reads CAISPRTGGPLYNEQFF. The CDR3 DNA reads TGTGCCATCTCCCCCCGGACAGGGGGCCCCCTCTACAATGAGCAGTTCTTC.

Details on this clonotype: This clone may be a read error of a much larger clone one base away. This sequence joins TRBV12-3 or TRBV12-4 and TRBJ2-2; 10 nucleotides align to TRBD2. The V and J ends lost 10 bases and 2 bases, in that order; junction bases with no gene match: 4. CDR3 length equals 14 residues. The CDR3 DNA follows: TGTGCCAACACTAGCGGGGCAAACACCGGGGAGCTGTTTTTT. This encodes CANTSGANTGELFF.

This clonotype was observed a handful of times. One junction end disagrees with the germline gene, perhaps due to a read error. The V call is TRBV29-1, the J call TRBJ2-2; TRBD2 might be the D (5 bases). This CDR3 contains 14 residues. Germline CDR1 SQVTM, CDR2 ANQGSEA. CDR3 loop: CSVERSANTGELSW. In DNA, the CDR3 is TGCAGCGTTGAACGGTCCGCGAACACCGGGGAGCTGTCTTGG.

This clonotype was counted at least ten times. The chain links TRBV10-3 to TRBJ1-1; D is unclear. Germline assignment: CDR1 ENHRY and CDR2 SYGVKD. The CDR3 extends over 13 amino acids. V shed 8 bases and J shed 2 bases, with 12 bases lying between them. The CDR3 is CAIGPGGNTEAFF. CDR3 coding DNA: TGTGCCATCGGCCCAGGCGGCAACACTGAAGCTTTCTTT.

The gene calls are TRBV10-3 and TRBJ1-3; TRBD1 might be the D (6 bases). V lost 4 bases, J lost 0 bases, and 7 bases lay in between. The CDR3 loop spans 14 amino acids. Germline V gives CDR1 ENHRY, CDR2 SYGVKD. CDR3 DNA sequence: TGTGCCATCAGTGGGACAGTCTCTGGAAACACCATATATTTT. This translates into CAISGTVSGNTIYF.

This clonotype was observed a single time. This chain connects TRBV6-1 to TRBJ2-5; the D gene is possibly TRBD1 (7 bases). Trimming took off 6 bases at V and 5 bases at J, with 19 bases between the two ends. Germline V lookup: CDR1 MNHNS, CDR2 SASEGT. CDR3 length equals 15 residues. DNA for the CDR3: TGTGCCAGCAGCAGGGACGGAGGGGGCGATGAGACCCAGTACTTC. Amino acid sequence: CASSRDGGGDETQYF.

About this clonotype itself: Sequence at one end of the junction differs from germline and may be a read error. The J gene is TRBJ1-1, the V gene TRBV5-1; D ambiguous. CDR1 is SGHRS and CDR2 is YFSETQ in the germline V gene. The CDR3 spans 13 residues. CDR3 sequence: CASSSFGPGEAFF. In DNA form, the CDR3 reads TGTGCCAGCAGCTCCTTCGGACCGGGTGAAGCTTTCTTT.

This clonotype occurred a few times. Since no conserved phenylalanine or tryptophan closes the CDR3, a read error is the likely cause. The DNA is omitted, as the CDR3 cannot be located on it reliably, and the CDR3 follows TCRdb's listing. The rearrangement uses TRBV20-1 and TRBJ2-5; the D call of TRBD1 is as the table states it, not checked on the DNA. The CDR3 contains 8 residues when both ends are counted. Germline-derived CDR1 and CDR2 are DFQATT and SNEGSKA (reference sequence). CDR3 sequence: CSAYSPGQ.

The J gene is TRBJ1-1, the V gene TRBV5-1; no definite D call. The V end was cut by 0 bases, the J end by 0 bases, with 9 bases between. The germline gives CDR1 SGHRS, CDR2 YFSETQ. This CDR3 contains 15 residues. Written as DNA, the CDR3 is TGCGCCAGCAGCTTGGCGGGAACCATGAACACTGAAGCTTTCTTT. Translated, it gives CASSLAGTMNTEAFF.

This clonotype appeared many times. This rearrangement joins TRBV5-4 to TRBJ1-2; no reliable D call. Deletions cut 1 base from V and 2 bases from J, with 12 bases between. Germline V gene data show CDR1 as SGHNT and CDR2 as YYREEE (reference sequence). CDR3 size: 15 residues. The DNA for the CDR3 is TGTGCCAGCAGCTTGCCTACCAAGGGAAACTATGGCTACACCTTC. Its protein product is CASSLPTKGNYGYTF.